This T cell receptor (beta chain) was sequenced during a study of T cell repertoires in cytomegalovirus infection. TCRdb recomputed calls from the reads with MiXCR, one row per CDR3 protein. The sample lists 680,000 or so distinct CDR3 sequences; roughly 36% were seen once. V was trimmed by 5 bases and J by 0 bases, leaving 6 bases between them. This CDR3 is 12 amino acids long. Germline CDR1 SQVTM, CDR2 ANQGSEA. Specimen: PBMCs. The chain combines TRBV29-1 with TRBJ2-3; D unclear. The receptor was isolated from a human donor in good health (CMV status not recorded). Some clones in this sample may be carry-over from other donors' samples. The CDR3 coding sequence is TGCAGCGTTCCCCCTAGCACAGATACGCAGTATTTT. Its protein product is CSVPPSTDTQYF.